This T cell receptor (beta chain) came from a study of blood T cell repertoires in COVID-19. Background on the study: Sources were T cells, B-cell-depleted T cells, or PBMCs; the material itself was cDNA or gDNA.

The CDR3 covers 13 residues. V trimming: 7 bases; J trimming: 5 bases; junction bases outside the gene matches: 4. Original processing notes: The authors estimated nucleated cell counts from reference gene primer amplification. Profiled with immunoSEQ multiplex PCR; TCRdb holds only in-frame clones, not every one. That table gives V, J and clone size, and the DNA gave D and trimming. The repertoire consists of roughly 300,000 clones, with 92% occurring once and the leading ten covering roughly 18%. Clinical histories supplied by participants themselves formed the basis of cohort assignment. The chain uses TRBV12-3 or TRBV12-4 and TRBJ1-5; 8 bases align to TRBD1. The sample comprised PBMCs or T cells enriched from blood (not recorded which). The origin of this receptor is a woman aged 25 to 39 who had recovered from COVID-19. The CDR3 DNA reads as TGTGCCAGCACGAACAGGGGGGATCAGCCCCAGCATTTT. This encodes CASTNRGDQPQHF.